The 25 T cell receptor beta chains below were found in one sample sequenced in a study of blood T cell repertoires in COVID-19. Measured with immunoSEQ multiplex PCR; TCRdb has only the in-frame clones, and not every one. The table lists a few hundred thousand clones, 70% to 90% of them singletons. Sequencing was carried out using peripheral blood. These receptors were taken from a woman in her 70s with active or convalescent COVID-19.

This chain uses TRBV5-1 with TRBJ2-7, with a tentative D call TRBD2 (5 bases). CDR3 length: 14 residues. V was shortened by 5 bases and J by 6 bases, with 18 bases between the two germline ends. Germline V gene sequence: CDR1 SGHRS, CDR2 YFSETQ. The CDR3 region is CASRSGPDSGEQYF. The CDR3 bases are TGCGCCAGCAGATCGGGCCCGGACTCCGGCGAGCAGTACTTC. Complete variable domain (other parts from reference TRBV5-1 and TRBJ2-7): KAGVTQTPRYLIKTRGQQVTLSCSPISGHRSVSWYQQTPGQGLQFLFEYFSETQRNKGNFPGRFSGRQFSNSRSEMNVSTLELGDSALYLCASRSGPDSGEQYFGPGTRLTVT.

V gene TRBV7-8 combines with J gene TRBJ1-1; D remains ambiguous. Per germline, CDR1 SGHVS and CDR2 FQNEAQ. V was clipped by 8 bases and J by 1 base, with 14 bases between them. This CDR3 is built from 14 residues. CDR3 in DNA: TGTGCCAGCGTGAGGGAGAGGTGGAACACTGAAGCTTTCTTT. Its protein product is CASVRERWNTEAFF.

The CDR3 reads CASSSFGPVGSGETQYF. CDR3 coding DNA: TGTGCCAGCAGTTCCTTTGGCCCAGTCGGGAGTGGCGAGACCCAGTACTTC. The V gene is TRBV6-2 or TRBV6-3, the J gene TRBJ2-5; tentatively, D is TRBD2 (6 bases). Germline loops: CDR1 MNHEY, CDR2 SVGEGT. This CDR3 contains 17 residues. Trimming shortened V by 4 bases and J by 5 bases, and 23 bases separated the two germline ends.

The gene calls are TRBV5-5 and TRBJ1-1; a possible D gene is TRBD1 (5 bases). The CDR3 is 14 residues long. V was cut by 0 bases and J by 1 base, with 7 bases left in between. The germline gives CDR1 SGHKS, CDR2 YYEKEE (reference sequence). DNA for the CDR3: TGTGCCAGCAGCTTGGTCGGGGGGAACACTGAAGCTTTCTTT. It codes for CASSLVGGNTEAFF.

J is TRBJ2-7 and V is TRBV29-1; the D gene is possibly TRBD2 (6 bases). Germline CDR1 and CDR2: SQVTM and ANQGSEA. The V and J ends lost 7 bases and 1 base respectively, with 11 bases between them. This CDR3 region has 12 residues. CDR3 coding DNA: TGCAGCGGCCGGGGGTTGTCCTACGAGCAGTACTTC. Translating it yields CSGRGLSYEQYF.

This sequence joins TRBV19 and TRBJ1-2, with TRBD1 matching 10 bases. The CDR3 extends over 13 amino acids. Germline CDR1 reads LNHDA; CDR2 reads SQIVND (reference sequence). V was clipped by 2 bases and J by 7 bases; unmatched bases: 1. CDR3 DNA: TGTGCCAGTAGTATACGGACAGGGGGTGGCTACACCTTC. It is translated as CASSIRTGGGYTF.

This clone has just one count. The V and J genes are TRBV11-3 and TRBJ1-1; 7 nucleotides align to TRBD1. Germline CDR1 reads SGHNT; CDR2 reads YENEEA. CDR3 length: 15 residues. The V gene end was trimmed by 3 bases and the J gene end by 8 bases; junction bases not matched to a gene: 12. As DNA, the CDR3 is TGTGCCAGCAGCTTCCAGGGGGGCGCAATTACGGAAGCTTTCTTT. This codes for CASSFQGGAITEAFF.

This clone was detected once. The chain combines TRBV18 with TRBJ2-3; 8 positions agree with TRBD1. Germline CDR1 KGHSH, CDR2 LQKENI. V shed 3 bases, J shed 4 bases, and the junction held 6 bases outside the gene matches. This CDR3 region has 15 residues. In nucleotides, the CDR3 is TGTGCCAGCTCACCTACGAGACAGGGGTCAGATACGCAGTATTTT. This sequence encodes CASSPTRQGSDTQYF.

Notes on this clone: Other DNA variants within this sample encode the same CDR3. The CDR3, as DNA: TGCGCCAGCAGTGGAGGTCTCAATCAGCCCCAGCATTTT. This translates into CASSGGLNQPQHF. The gene calls are TRBV10-1 and TRBJ1-5; D is unclear. The CDR3 contains 13 residues. V was clipped by 4 bases and J by 3 bases, with 7 bases between them. Germline V lookup: CDR1 WNHNN, CDR2 SYGVQD (reference sequence).

V and J are TRBV3-1 (or the pseudogene TRBV3-2) and TRBJ2-5, with 8 bases identical to TRBD2. V lost 4 bases and J lost 4; bases outside the gene matches: 5. The CDR3 has 14 amino acids. Germline V gene sequence: CDR1 LGHDT, CDR2 YNNKEL (reference sequence). CDR3 nucleotides: TGTGCCAGCAGCCGTGGACTAGCAGGAGAGACCCAGTACTTC. Translation gives CASSRGLAGETQYF.

This clone was detected once. The chain recombines TRBV4-1 with TRBJ1-2, with 8 bases matching TRBD1. Germline V gene sequence: CDR1 MGHRA, CDR2 YSYEKL. The CDR3 covers 15 residues. V gave up 4 bases and J gave up 5 bases; unmatched junction bases: 9. This CDR3 is CASSPRQGPPYGYTF. The DNA for the CDR3 is TGCGCCAGCAGCCCTAGACAGGGGCCCCCATATGGCTACACCTTC.

The chain links TRBV21-1 to TRBJ2-1; the tabulated D call, TRBD2, remains unverified against the DNA. TRBV21-1 is shown as a pseudogene. There are 15 residues in the CDR3. The CDR3 spells CARSISRGGNNEQFF. The CDR3 bases are TGTGCCAGGTCGATCTCTCGCGGGGGGAACAATGAGCAGTTCTTC.

This chain connects TRBV23-1 to TRBJ2-1; TRBD2 matches at 8 bases. TRBV23-1 is given ORF status, its function remaining uncertain. The CDR3 is 18 residues long. J gave up 4 bases and V 7 bases, and 18 bases lay outside the gene matches. In DNA form, the CDR3 reads TGCGCCAGCAAAACCATCGGTAGTAGCGGGGCCTCATACAATGAGCAGTTCTTC. Translating gives CASKTIGSSGASYNEQFF.

This clone was recorded once. The gene calls are TRBV7-2 and TRBJ1-3; D might be TRBD1 (6 bases). V lost 3 bases to trimming and J lost 0 bases, with 12 bases between them. Germline values: CDR1 SGHTA, CDR2 FQGNSA. The length of the CDR3 is 16 residues. This chain's CDR3 is CASSFQTGSSGNTIYF. CDR3 DNA: TGTGCCAGCAGCTTCCAGACAGGTTCCTCTGGAAACACCATATATTTT.

This chain uses TRBV7-2 with TRBJ1-1; no clear D gene. CDR3 length: 13 residues. The germline V gene encodes CDR1 SGHTA and CDR2 FQGNSA. The ends were cut back, 5 bases at V and 7 bases at J, with 14 bases in the middle. This CDR3 reads CASSRSWGGEAFF. The DNA of the CDR3 is TGTGCCAGCAGCCGGAGTTGGGGAGGTGAAGCTTTCTTT.

Note on this clone: Other DNA sequences in this specimen translate into the identical CDR3. The V gene is TRBV5-1, the J gene TRBJ1-5, with TRBD1 as a possible D gene (6 bases). The CDR3 covers 14 residues. The V gene lost 0 bases and the J gene lost 6 bases, with 10 bases spanning the gap. Germline CDR1 is SGHRS and CDR2 is YFSETQ. CDR3 nucleotides: TGCGCCAGCAGCTTGGGACAGGCGGGTCAGCCCCAGCATTTT. This gives the protein CASSLGQAGQPQHF.

The chain has TRBV15 and TRBJ1-3; D might be TRBD1 (6 bases). The CDR3 runs 13 residues. V was clipped by 8 bases and J by 3 bases, with 11 bases between them. Per germline, CDR1 LNHNV and CDR2 YYDKDF (reference sequence). The CDR3 reads CATGGAVGNTIYF. As DNA, the CDR3 is TGTGCCACCGGGGGGGCCGTTGGAAACACCATATATTTT.

The chain recombines TRBV28 with TRBJ1-2, with 7 nucleotides matching TRBD1. Germline CDR1 MDHEN, CDR2 SYDVKM. The CDR3 contains 14 residues. J gave up 8 bases and V 4 bases, and 10 bases lay outside the gene matches. CDR3 in amino acids: CASSSLPTGDGYTF. Here the CDR3 DNA reads TGTGCCAGCAGTTCCCTTCCTACAGGGGACGGCTACACCTTC.

The V call is TRBV2, the J call TRBJ2-7; 7 bases line up with TRBD2. The germline V gene has CDR1 SNHLY and CDR2 FYNNEI. This CDR3 has 14 amino acids. After removal of 8 bases from V and 0 bases from J, the junction contained 7 bases not matched to a gene. CDR3 region: CASSVGGSSYEQYF. In DNA, the CDR3 is TGTGCCAGCTCCGTCGGGGGGAGCTCCTACGAGCAGTACTTC.

For the CDR3, the DNA is TGTGCCAGCACTCGTTCCTCCCGGAGCGGGGAGCTGTTTTTT. Its translation: CASTRSSRSGELFF. The chain has TRBV6-5 and TRBJ2-2; D gene unclear. The V and J ends lost 7 bases and 7 bases respectively, with 16 bases between them. CDR1 and CDR2 (germline): MNHEY, SVGAGI. This CDR3 has 14 residues.

The chain uses TRBV5-6 and TRBJ2-5; TRBD2 is a possible D gene (6 bases). Trimming stripped 8 bases from V and 7 bases from J, with 21 bases between. This CDR3 region has 14 residues. The germline CDR1 and CDR2 sequences are SGHDT and YYEEEE. The CDR3 spells CASGWNLRGGTQYF. The CDR3 DNA sequence: TGTGCCAGTGGTTGGAACCTAAGGGGAGGGACCCAGTACTTC.

The chain carries TRBV6-2 or TRBV6-3 and TRBJ2-1, with D perhaps matching TRBD1 (5 bases). Trimming stripped 2 bases from V and 3 bases from J, with 26 bases between. The CDR3 has 20 residues. Germline V gives CDR1 MNHEY, CDR2 SVGEGT. The CDR3 here is CASSYHRTPTSPPLYNEQFF. CDR3 sequence (DNA): TGTGCCAGCAGTTACCACAGGACACCCACCAGCCCACCACTCTACAATGAGCAGTTCTTC.

The chain is built from TRBV2 and TRBJ1-2; D might be TRBD1 (5 bases). The V end lost 3 bases, the J end lost 8 bases, and 10 bases lay between the germline ends. Germline V gene lookup returns CDR1 SNHLY and CDR2 FYNNEI. This CDR3 contains 12 residues. CDR3 residues: CASSDPGNGYTF. The CDR3 bases are TGTGCCAGCAGTGACCCAGGGAACGGCTACACCTTC.

The chain uses TRBV9 and TRBJ1-1; D possibly corresponds to TRBD1 (6 bases). With 4 bases removed from V and 9 bases from J, the gap between germline ends came to 13 bases. CDR1 is SGDLS and CDR2 is YYNGEE in the germline V gene. This CDR3 is 12 amino acids long. Written as DNA, the CDR3 is TGTGCCAGCAGCACAAGCCAGGGGCAAGCTTTCTTT. Protein product: CASSTSQGQAFF.

This chain links TRBV4-3 with TRBJ1-2; D is possibly TRBD1 (6 bases). In germline, CDR1 is LGHNA, CDR2 YSLEER. The CDR3 has 17 residues. With 0 bases removed from V and 1 base from J, the gap between germline ends came to 15 bases. The CDR3 loop is CASSQEVQGTNNYGYTF. CDR3 DNA: TGCGCCAGCAGCCAAGAGGTCCAGGGGACTAATAACTATGGCTACACCTTC.